This TCR beta chain was found in a study of T cell changes during pregnancy in multiple sclerosis. Trimming removed 2 bases from V and 4 bases from J, with 15 bases in between. Germline V gene lookup returns CDR1 SGHDT and CDR2 YYEEEE. This CDR3 comprises 16 residues. Using immunoSEQ multiplex PCR, the repertoire was profiled, and TCRdb retains in-frame clones only, with some absent. The top ten clones hold 2% to 3% of a sample with 70,000 to 85,000 clones, just over 90% of them seen once. The sample was peripheral blood, taken before pregnancy. The chain couples TRBV5-6 to TRBJ2-2; perhaps TRBD2 as D (7 bases). This receptor was taken from a female donor with multiple sclerosis, enrolled in a pregnancy study. This chain's CDR3 is CASSFRGGVGTGELFF. The CDR3 DNA is TGTGCCAGCAGCTTCAGGGGAGGGGTAGGCACCGGGGAGCTGTTTTTT.